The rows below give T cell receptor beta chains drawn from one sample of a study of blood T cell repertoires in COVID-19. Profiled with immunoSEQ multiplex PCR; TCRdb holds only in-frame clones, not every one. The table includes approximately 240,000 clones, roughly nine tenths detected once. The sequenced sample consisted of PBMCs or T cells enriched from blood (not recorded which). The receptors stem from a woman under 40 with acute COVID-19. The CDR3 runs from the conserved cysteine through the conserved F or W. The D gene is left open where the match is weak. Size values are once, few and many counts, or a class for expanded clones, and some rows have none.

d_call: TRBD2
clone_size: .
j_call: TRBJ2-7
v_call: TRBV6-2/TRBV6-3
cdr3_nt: TGTGCCAGCAGTTACCAGATCCGGACGGGGGGCTACGAGCAGTACTTC
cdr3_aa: CASSYQIRTGGYEQYF

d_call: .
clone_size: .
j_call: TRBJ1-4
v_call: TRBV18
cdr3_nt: TGTGCCAGCTTGAGGGGGACTAATGAAAAACTGTTTTTT
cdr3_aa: CASLRGTNEKLFF

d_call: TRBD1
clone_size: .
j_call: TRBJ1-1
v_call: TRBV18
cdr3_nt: TGTGCCAGCTCACCAGCACAGGGGATGTATACTGAAGCTTTCTTT
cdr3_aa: CASSPAQGMYTEAFF

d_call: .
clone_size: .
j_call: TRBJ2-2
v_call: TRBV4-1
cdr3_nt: TGCGCCAGCAGCCAAGTCGGGGACACCGGGGAGCTGTTTTTT
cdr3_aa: CASSQVGDTGELFF

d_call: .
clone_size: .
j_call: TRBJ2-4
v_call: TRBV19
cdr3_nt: TGTGCCAGTAGTTCCTTACCGGGACATAACATTCAGTACTTC
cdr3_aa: CASSSLPGHNIQYF

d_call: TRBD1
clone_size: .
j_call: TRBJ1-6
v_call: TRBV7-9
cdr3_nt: TGTGCCAGCAGCCAGTCGGACAGGGGACGCTCCTATAATTCACCCCTCCACTTT
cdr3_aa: CASSQSDRGRSYNSPLHF

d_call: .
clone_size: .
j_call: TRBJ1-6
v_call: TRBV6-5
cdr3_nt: TGTGCCAGCCAGCCTCGAGCTCATTCGGGTTCACCCCTCCACTTT
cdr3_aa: CASQPRAHSGSPLHF

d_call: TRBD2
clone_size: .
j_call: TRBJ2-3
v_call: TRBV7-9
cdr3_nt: TGTGCCAGCAGCAATACACTAGCGGGAGGTTCGGATACGCAGTATTTT
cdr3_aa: CASSNTLAGGSDTQYF

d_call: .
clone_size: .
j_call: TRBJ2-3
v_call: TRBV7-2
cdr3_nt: TGTGCCAGCAGCTTAGGTATCCCAGATACGCAGTATTTT
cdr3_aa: CASSLGIPDTQYF

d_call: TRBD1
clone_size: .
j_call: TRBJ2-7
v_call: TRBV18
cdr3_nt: TGTGCCAGCGCCGGGACAGCATCCTACGAGCAGTACTTC
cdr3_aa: CASAGTASYEQYF

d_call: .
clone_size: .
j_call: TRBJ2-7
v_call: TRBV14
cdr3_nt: TGTGCCAGCAGCTTAGCGACGGTGGGGTCCGAGCAGTACTTC
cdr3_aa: CASSLATVGSEQYF

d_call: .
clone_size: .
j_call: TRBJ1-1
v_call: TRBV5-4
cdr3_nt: TGTGCCAGCAGCTTGGCGGGGGGCGAAGGCACTGAAGCTTTCTTT
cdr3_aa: CASSLAGGEGTEAFF

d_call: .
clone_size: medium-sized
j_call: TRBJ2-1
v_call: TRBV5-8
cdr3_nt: TGTGCCAGCAGCTCCCGGGACATATCCTACAATGAGCAGTTCTTC
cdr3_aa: CASSSRDISYNEQFF

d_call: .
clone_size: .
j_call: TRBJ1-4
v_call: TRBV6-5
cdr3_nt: TGTGCCAGCCGCGCCCCAGGGGCTAATGAAAAACTGTTTTTT
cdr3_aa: CASRAPGANEKLFF

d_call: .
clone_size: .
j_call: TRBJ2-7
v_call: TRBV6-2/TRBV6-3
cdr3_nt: TGTGCCAGCAGTTACTCGGACACGTCCTACGAGCAGTACTTC
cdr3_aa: CASSYSDTSYEQYF

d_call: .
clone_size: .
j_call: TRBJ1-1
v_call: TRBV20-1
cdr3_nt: TGCAGTGCTCCTTGGGGGGTCGAAGCTTTCTTT
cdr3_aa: CSAPWGVEAFF

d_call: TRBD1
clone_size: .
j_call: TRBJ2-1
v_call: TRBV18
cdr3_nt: TGTGCCAGCTCACCCGACAGGGAAGGCTACAATGAGCAGTTCTTC
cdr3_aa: CASSPDREGYNEQFF

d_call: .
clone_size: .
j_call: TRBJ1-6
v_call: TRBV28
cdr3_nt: TGTGCCAGCAGCCGCACACGTCAGGGAACCCTCCACTTT
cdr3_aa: CASSRTRQGTLHF

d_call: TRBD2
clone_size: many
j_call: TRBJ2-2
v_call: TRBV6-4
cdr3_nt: TGTGCCAGCAGTTCTAGCGGGATGGACACCGGGGAGCTGTTTTTT
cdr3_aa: CASSSSGMDTGELFF

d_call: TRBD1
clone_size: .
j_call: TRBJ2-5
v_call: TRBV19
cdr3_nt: TGTGCCAGTAGTATGAGACAGGGGGCGAGGGAGACCCAGTACTTC
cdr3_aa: CASSMRQGARETQYF

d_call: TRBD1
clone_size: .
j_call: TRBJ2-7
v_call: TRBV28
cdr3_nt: TGTGCCAGCAGTTCGGGACAGGGGGCATACGAGCAGTACTTC
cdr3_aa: CASSSGQGAYEQYF

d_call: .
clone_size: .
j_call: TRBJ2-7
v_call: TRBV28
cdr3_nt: TGTGCCAGCAGAACTGGACACTACGAGCAGTACTTC
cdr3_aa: CASRTGHYEQYF

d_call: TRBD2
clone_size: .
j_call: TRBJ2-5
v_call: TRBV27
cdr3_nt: TGTGCCAGCAGTTTACTAGCGGGAGCTGGAGAGACCCAGTACTTC
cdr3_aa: CASSLLAGAGETQYF

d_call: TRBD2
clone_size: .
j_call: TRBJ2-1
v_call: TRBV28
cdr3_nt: TGTGCCAGCAGCCCAATACGGGCTAGCGGGAGGGCCAGGGGCTCCAATGAGCAGTTCTTC
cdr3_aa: CASSPIRASGRARGSNEQFF

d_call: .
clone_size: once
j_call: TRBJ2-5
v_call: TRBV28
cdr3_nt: TGTGCCAGCAGTATCGGGACAAGGGCGTGGGAGACCCAGTACTTC
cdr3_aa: CASSIGTRAWETQYF

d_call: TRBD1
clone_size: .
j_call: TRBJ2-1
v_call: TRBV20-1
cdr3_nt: TGCAGTGCTAGTTCACAGGGGCCCAATGAGCAGTTCTTC
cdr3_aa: CSASSQGPNEQFF

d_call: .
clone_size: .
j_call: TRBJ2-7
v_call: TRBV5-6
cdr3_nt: TGTGCCAGCAGCTTGGAAGCACTGTACTACGAGCAGTACTTC
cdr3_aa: CASSLEALYYEQYF

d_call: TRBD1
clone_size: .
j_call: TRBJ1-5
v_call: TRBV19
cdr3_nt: TGTGCCAGTAGAAGTGGACAGGGGTTAACTCAGCCCCAGCATTTT
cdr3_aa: CASRSGQGLTQPQHF

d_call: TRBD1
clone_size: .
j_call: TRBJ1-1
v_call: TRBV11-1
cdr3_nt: TGTGCCAGCAGCCGAGGACAGGGTCGTCCTGAAGCTTTCTTT
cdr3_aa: CASSRGQGRPEAFF

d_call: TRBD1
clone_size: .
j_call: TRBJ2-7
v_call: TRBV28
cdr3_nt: TGTGCCAGCAGTATACCCCAGGGGGCGTCCTACGAGCAGTACTTC
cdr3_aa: CASSIPQGASYEQYF

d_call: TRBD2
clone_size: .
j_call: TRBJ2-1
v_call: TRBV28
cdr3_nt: TGTGCCAGCAGTTTAGCTAGCGGGGGGGCCGGTGAGCAGTTCTTC
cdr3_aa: CASSLASGGAGEQFF

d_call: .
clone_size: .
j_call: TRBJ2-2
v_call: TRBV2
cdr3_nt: TGTGCCAGCAGTGAGGAGGGGCTCGGGGAGCTGTTTTTT
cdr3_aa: CASSEEGLGELFF

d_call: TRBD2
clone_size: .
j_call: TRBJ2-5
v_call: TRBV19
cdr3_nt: TGTGCCAGTAGTATCGGCGGGGGGGCGGAGACCCAGTACTTC
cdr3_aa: CASSIGGGAETQYF

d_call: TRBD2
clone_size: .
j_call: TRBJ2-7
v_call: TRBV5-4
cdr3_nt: TGTGCCAGCAGAGCCCGACCGGGGGAGGGCGAGCAGTACTTC
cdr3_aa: CASRARPGEGEQYF

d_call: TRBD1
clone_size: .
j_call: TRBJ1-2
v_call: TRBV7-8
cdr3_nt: TGTGCCAGCACATTTTTGACAGGGGAGGGCTACACCTTC
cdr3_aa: CASTFLTGEGYTF

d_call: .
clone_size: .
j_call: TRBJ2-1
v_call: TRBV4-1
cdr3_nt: TGCGCCAGCAGCCCGGCGGGTTCCCCCTACAATGAGCAGTTCTTC
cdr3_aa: CASSPAGSPYNEQFF

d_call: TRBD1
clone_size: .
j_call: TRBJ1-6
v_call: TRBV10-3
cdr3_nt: TGTGCCATCAGTGAGGACAGGGTTTCACCCCTCCACTTT
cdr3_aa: CAISEDRVSPLHF